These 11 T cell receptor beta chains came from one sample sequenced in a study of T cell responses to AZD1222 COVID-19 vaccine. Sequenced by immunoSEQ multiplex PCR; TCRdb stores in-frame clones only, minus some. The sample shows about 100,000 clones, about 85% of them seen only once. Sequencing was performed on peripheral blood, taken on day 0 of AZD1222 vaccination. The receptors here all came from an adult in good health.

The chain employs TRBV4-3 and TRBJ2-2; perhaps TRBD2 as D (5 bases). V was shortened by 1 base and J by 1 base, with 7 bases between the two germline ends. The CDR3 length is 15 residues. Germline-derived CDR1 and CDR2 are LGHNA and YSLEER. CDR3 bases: TGCGCCAGCAGCCAAGCGGGGTTGAACACCGGGGAGCTGTTTTTT. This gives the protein CASSQAGLNTGELFF.

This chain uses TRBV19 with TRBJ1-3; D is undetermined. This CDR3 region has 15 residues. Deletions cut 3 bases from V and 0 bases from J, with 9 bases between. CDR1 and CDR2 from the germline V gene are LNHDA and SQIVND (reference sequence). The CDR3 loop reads CASSILRASGNTIYF. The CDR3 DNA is TGTGCCAGTAGTATCTTAAGGGCCTCTGGAAACACCATATATTTT. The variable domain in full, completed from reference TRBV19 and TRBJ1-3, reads DGGITQSPKYLFRKEGQNVTLSCEQNLNHDAMYWYRQDPGQGLRLIYYSQIVNDFQKGDIAEGYSVSREKKESFPLTVTSAQKNPTAFYLCASSILRASGNTIYFGEGSWLTVV.

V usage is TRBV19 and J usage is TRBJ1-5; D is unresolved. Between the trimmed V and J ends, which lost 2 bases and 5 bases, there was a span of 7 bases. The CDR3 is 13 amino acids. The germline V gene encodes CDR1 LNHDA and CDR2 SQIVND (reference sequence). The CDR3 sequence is CASSIQPDQPQHF. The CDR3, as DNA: TGTGCCAGTAGTATACAGCCGGATCAGCCCCAGCATTTT.

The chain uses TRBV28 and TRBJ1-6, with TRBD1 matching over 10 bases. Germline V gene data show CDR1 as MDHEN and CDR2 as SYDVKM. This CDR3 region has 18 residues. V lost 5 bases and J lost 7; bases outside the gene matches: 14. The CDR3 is CASSPTLKGQGRNSPLHF. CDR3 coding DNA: TGTGCCAGCAGTCCTACCCTCAAGGGACAGGGGCGAAATTCACCCCTCCACTTT.

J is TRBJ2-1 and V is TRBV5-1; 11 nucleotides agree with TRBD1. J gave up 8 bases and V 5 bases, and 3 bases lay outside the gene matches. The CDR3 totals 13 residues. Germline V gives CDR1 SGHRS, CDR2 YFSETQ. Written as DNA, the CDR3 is TGCGCCAGCAGAGGACAGGGGGCGGATGAGCAGTTCTTC. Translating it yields CASRGQGADEQFF.

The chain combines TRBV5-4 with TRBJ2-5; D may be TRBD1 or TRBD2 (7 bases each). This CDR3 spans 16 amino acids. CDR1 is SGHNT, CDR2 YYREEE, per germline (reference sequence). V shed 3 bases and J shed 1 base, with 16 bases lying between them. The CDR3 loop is CASSSRQGGSQETQYF. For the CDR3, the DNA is TGTGCCAGCAGCTCCCGACAGGGCGGGAGCCAAGAGACCCAGTACTTC.

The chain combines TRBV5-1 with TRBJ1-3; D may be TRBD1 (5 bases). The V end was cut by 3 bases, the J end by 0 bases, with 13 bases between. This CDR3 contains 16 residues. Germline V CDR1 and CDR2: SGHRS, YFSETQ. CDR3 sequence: CASSSRASRSGNTIYF. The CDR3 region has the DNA TGCGCCAGCAGCTCCAGGGCCTCCCGCTCTGGAAACACCATATATTTT.

CDR3 bases: TGTGCCAGCAGCCCGACAGATAATCAGCCCCAGCATTTT. It codes for CASSPTDNQPQHF. The chain couples TRBV11-1 to TRBJ1-5; weak D call: TRBD1 (5 bases). This CDR3 has 13 amino acids. Trimming pared 5 bases from V and 4 bases from J, leaving 9 bases between. Germline lookup yields CDR1 SGHAT and CDR2 FQDESV (reference sequence).

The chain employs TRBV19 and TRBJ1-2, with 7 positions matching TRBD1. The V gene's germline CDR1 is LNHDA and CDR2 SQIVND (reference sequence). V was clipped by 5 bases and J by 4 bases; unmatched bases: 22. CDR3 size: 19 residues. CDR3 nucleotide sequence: TGTGCCAGTAGTGTCGTCCGACCCGGGGACAGTGGGTCGGGCTATGGCTACACCTTC. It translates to CASSVVRPGDSGSGYGYTF.

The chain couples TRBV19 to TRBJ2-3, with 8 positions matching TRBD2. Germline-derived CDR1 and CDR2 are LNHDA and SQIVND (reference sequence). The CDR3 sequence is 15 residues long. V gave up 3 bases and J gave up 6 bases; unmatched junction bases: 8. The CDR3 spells CASSMSGLDDDTQYF. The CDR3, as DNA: TGTGCCAGTAGTATGTCGGGACTAGATGACGATACGCAGTATTTT.

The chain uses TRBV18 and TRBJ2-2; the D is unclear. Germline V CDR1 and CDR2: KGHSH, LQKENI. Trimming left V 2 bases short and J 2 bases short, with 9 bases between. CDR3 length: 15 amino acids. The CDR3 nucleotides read TGTGCCAGCTCACCATACTCATTAAACACCGGGGAGCTGTTTTTT. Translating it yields CASSPYSLNTGELFF.